What follows is one TCR beta chain and its context. This sample was included in a study of OX40 agonist ivuxolimab in advanced cancers. This CDR3 has 12 residues. CDR1 is MNHEY, CDR2 SVGAGI, per germline. The V end lost 4 bases, the J end lost 6 bases, and 8 bases lay between the germline ends. Produced via immunoSEQ multiplex PCR; TCRdb's table is partial and in-frame only. The profile shows approximately 50,000 clones, about 88% of them singletons. This sample comprised CD4+ or CD8+ T cells sorted from blood, obtained in a trial of the OX40 agonist ivuxolimab. This clonotype was sampled from an adult with an advanced solid tumor such as melanoma, head and neck, liver or kidney cancer. The chain employs TRBV6-5 and TRBJ2-3, with a weak D call TRBD1 (6 bases). The CDR3: CASSFQGDTQYF. CDR3 bases: TGTGCCAGCAGTTTCCAGGGGGATACGCAGTATTTT.